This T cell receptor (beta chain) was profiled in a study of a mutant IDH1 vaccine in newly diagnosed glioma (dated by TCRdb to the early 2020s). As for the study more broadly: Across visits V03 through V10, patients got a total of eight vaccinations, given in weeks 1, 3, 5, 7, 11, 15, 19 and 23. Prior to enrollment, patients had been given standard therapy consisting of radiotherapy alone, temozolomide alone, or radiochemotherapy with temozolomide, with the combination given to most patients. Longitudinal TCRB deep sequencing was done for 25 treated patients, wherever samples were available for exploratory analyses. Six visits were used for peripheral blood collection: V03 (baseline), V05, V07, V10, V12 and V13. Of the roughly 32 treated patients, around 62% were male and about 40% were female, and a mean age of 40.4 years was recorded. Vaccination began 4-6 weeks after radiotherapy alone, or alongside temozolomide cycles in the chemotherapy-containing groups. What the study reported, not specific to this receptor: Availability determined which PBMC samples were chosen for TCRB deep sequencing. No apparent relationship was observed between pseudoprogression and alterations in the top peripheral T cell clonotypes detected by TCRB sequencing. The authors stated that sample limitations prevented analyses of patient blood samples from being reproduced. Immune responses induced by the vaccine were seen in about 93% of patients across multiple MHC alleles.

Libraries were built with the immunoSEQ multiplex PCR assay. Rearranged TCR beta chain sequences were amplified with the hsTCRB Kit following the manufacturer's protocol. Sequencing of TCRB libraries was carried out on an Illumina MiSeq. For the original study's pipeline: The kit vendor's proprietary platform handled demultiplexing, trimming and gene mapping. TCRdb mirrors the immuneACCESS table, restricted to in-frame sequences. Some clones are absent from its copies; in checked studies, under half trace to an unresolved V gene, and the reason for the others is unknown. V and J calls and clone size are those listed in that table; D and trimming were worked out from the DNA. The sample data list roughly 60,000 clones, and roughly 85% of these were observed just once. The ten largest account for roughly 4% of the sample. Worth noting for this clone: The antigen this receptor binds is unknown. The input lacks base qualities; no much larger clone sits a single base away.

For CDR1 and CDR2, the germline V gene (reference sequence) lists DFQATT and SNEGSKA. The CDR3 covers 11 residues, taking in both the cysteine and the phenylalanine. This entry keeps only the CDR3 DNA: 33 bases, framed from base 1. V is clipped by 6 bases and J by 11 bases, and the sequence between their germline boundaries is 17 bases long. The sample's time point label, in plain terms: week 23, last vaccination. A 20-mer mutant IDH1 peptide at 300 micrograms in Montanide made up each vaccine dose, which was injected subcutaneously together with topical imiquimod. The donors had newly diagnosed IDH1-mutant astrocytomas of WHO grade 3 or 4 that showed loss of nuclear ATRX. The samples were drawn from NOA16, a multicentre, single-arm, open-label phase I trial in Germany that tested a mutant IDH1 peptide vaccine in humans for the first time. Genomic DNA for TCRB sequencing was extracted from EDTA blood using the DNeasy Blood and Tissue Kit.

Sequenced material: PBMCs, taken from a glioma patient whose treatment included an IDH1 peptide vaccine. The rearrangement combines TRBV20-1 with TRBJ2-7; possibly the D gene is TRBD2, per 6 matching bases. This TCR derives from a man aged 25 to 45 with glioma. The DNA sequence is TGCAGTGCCTCCAAGGCGGGACTGGAGTACTTC. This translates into CSASKAGLEYF.